This TCR beta chain originates from a study of T cell responses to AZD1222 COVID-19 vaccine. Whole-study findings and limits: Donors, mostly white British, included more females; clonal diversity was possibly underestimated. Of spike-specific TCRs, nearly half reportedly target regions left unmutated in variants.

Sequencing used immunoSEQ multiplex PCR; TCRdb keeps in-frame clones, though not all of them. The sample contains about 84,000 clones, 70% to 90% of which appear only once. In regard to this clone: Its antigen is as yet unknown.

The CDR3 extends over 17 amino acids. The V and J ends lost 1 base and 4 bases, in that order; junction bases with no gene match: 8. Germline assignment: CDR1 SGHRS and CDR2 YFSETQ. The rearrangement links TRBV5-1 to TRBJ2-3; 11 bases are a match to TRBD1. Source: peripheral blood, taken on day 0 of AZD1222 vaccination. This receptor was identified in an adult in good health. CDR3 sequence reads: CASSLTLPGQGADTQYF. CDR3 coding DNA: TGCGCCAGCAGCTTGACGCTGCCGGGACAGGGGGCAGATACGCAGTATTTT.